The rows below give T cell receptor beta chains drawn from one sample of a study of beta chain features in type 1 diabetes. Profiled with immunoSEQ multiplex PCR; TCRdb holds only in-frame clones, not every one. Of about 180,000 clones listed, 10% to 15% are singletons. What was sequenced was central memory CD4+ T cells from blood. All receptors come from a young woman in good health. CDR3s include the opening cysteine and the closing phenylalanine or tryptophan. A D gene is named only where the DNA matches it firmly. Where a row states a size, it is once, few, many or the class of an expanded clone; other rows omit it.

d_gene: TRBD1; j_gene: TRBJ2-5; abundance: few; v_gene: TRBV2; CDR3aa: CASSHATGTGVETQYF; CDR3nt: TGTGCCAGCAGTCACGCTACCGGGACAGGGGTTGAGACCCAGTACTTC
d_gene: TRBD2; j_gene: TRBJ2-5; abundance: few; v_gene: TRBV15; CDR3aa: CATSRDRASGWGGETQYF; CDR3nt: TGTGCCACCAGCAGAGATCGCGCTAGCGGGTGGGGGGGAGAGACCCAGTACTTC
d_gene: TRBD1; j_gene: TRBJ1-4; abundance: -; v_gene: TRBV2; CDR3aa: CASTGQGTNEKLFF; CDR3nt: TGTGCCAGCACAGGACAGGGAACTAATGAAAAACTGTTTTTT
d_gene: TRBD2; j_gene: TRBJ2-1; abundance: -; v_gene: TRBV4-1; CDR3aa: CASSHRGPGGNEQFF; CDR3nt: TGCGCCAGCAGCCACCGTGGGCCGGGGGGCAATGAGCAGTTCTTC
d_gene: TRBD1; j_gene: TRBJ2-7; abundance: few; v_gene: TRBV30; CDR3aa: CAWSQTGIYEQYF; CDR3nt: TGTGCCTGGAGCCAGACAGGGATCTACGAGCAGTACTTC
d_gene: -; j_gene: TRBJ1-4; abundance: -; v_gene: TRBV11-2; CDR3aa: CASSRGGTNEKLFF; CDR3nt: TGTGCCAGCAGCCGAGGAGGAACTAATGAAAAACTGTTTTTT
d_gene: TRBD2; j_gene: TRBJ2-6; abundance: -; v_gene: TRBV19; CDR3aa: CASSFGTTVPSGANVLTF; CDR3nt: TGTGCCAGTAGTTTCGGGACTACCGTTCCCTCTGGGGCCAACGTCCTGACTTTC
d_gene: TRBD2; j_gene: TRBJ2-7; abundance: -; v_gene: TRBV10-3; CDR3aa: CAISDSRSGDSYEQYF; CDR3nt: TGTGCCATCAGTGACTCCAGGAGCGGGGACTCCTACGAGCAGTACTTC
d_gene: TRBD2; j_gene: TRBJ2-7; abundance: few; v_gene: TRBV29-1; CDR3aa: CSVEDRDYYEQYF; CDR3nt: TGCAGCGTTGAAGACAGGGACTACTACGAGCAGTACTTC
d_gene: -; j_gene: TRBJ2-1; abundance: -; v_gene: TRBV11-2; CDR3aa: CASSLLGYEQFF; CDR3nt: TGTGCCAGCAGCTTATTGGGCTATGAGCAGTTCTTC
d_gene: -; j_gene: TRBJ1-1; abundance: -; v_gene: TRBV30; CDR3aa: CAWSGKEGKDTEAFF; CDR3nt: TGTGCCTGGAGTGGAAAGGAGGGGAAGGACACTGAAGCTTTCTTT
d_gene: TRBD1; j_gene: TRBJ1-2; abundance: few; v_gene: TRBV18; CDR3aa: CASSPIGQASEDYTF; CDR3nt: TGTGCCAGCTCACCTATCGGACAGGCCTCAGAAGACTACACCTTC
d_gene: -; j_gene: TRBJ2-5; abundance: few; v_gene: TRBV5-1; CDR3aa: CASSLLAEETQYF; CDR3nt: TGCGCCAGCAGCCTGTTGGCCGAAGAGACCCAGTACTTC
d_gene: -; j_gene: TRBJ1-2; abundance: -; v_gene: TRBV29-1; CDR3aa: CSVAYGGYTF; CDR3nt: TGCAGCGTTGCCTACGGTGGCTACACCTTC
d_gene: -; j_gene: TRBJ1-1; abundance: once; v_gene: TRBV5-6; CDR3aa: CASSLRGGGTEAFF; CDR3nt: TGTGCCAGCAGCTTGCGGGGCGGAGGGACTGAAGCTTTCTTT
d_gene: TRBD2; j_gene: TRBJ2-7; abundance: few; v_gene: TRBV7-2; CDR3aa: CASSPQTSGAYEQYF; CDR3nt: TGTGCCAGCAGCCCTCAGACTAGCGGGGCTTACGAGCAGTACTTC
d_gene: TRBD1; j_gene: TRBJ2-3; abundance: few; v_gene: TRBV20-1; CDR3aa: CSARDRYTQYF; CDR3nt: TGCAGTGCGCGGGACAGGTATACGCAGTATTTT
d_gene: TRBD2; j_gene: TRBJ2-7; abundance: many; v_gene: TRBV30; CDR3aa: CAWRGPSGMWSEQYF; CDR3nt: TGTGCCTGGAGGGGGCCTAGCGGGATGTGGAGCGAGCAGTACTTC
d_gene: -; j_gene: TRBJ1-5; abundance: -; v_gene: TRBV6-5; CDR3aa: CAISEKGHQPQHF; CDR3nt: TGTGCCATCAGTGAGAAGGGGCATCAGCCCCAGCATTTT
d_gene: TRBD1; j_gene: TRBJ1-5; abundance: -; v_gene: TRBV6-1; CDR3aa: CASSQTGVGQPQHF; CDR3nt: TGTGCCAGCAGTCAGACAGGGGTAGGCCAGCCCCAGCATTTT
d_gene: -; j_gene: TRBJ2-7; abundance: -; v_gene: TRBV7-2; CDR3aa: CASSLRGAETYEQYF; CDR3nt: TGTGCCAGCAGCTTACGGGGGGCAGAGACCTACGAGCAGTACTTC
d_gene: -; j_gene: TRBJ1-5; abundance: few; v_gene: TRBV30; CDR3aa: CACTDSSNQPQHF; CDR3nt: TGTGCCTGCACGGACAGCTCAAATCAGCCCCAGCATTTT
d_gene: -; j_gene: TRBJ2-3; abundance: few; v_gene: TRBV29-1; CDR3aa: CSVFGPNTDTQYF; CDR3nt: TGCAGCGTTTTTGGGCCTAACACAGATACGCAGTATTTT
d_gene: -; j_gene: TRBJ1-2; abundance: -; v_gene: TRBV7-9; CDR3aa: CASSSFTSYGYTF; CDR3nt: TGTGCCAGCAGCAGTTTCACTTCCTATGGCTACACCTTC
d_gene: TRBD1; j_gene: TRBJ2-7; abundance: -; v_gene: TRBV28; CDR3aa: CATRPQGVTYEQYF; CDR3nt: TGTGCCACCCGCCCCCAGGGGGTTACCTACGAGCAGTACTTC
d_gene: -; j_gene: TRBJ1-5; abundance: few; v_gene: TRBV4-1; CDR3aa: CASSQEAGDQPQHF; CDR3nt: TGCGCCAGCAGCCAAGAAGCAGGTGATCAGCCCCAGCATTTT
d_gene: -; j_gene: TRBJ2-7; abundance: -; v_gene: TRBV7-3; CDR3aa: CASSLTSRGEQYF; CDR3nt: TGTGCCAGCAGCTTAACTTCAAGGGGGGAGCAGTACTTC
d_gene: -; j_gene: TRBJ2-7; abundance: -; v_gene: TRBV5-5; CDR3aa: CASSSMDSHSLSYEQYF; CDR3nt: TGTGCCAGCAGCTCCATGGACAGCCACTCTTTATCCTACGAGCAGTACTTC
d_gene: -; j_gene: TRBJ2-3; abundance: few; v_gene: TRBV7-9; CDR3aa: CASSLKGAQWDTQYF; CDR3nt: TGTGCCAGCAGCTTAAAAGGGGCCCAGTGGGATACGCAGTATTTT
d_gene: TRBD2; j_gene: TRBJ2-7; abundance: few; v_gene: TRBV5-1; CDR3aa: CASSRGTSGTNEQYF; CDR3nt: TGCGCCAGCAGCCGGGGGACTAGCGGGACCAACGAGCAGTACTTC
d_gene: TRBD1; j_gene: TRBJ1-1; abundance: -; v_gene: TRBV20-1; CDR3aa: CSARLRGEAFF; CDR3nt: TGCAGTGCTCGGCTCAGGGGGGAAGCTTTCTTT
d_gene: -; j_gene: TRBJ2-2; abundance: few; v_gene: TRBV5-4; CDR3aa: CASRRDLSTGELFF; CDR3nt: TGTGCCAGCAGGAGAGACTTGTCCACCGGGGAGCTGTTTTTT
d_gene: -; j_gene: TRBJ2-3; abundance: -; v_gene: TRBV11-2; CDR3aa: CASSAQRGTDTQYF; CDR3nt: TGTGCCAGCAGCGCGCAGCGGGGCACAGATACGCAGTATTTT
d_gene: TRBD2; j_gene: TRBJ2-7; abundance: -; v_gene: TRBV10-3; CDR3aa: CAISREGLEQYF; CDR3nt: TGTGCCATCAGTCGGGAGGGCCTCGAGCAGTACTTC
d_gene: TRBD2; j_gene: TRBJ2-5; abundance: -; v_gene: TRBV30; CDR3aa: CAWSVPAGSSKTQYF; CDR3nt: TGTGCCTGGAGTGTACCAGCGGGATCATCGAAGACCCAGTACTTC
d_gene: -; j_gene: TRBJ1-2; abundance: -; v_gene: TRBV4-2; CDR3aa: CASSPPPGLGYGYTF; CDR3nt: TGTGCCAGCAGCCCCCCCCCGGGGTTGGGATATGGCTACACCTTC
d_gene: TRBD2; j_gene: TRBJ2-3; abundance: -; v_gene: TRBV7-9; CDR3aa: CASSLASGSPTDTQYF; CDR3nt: TGTGCCAGCAGCTTAGCGAGCGGGAGCCCCACAGATACGCAGTATTTT
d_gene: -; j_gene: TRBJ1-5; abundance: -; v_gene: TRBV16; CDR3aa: CASSQSNTIHQPQHF; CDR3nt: TGTGCCAGCAGCCAATCGAACACGATTCATCAGCCCCAGCATTTT
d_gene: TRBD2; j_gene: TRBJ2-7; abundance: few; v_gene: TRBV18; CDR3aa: CASSRSGTSEGDEQYF; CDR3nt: TGTGCCAGCTCCCGCTCGGGAACTAGCGAGGGCGACGAGCAGTACTTC
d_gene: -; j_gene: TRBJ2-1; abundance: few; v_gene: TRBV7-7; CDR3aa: CASSLAEINEQFF; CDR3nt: TGTGCTAGCAGCTTAGCGGAGATCAATGAGCAGTTCTTC
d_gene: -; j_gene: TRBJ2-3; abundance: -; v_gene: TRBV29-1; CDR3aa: CSVGDTSTDTQYF; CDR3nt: TGCAGCGTCGGGGACACCTCCACAGATACGCAGTATTTT
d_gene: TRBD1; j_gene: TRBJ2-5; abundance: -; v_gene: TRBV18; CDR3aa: CASSRSGQGETQYF; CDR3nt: TGTGCCAGCTCACGCTCGGGACAGGGAGAGACCCAGTACTTC